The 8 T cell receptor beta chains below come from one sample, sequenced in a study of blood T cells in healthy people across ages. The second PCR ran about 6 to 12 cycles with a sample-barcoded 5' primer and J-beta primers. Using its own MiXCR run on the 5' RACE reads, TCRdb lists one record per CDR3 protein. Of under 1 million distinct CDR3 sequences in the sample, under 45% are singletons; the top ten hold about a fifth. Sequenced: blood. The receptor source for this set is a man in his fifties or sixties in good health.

For the CDR3, the DNA is TGCGCCAGCAGCCAAACTACAGGGGGCGGCTATGGCTACACCTTC. It specifies CASSQTTGGGYGYTF. The V gene is TRBV4-3, the J gene TRBJ1-2, with 9 bases matching TRBD1. This CDR3 has 15 amino acids. The germline V gene encodes CDR1 LGHNA and CDR2 YSLEER. The trim removed 2 bases at V and 4 bases at J, leaving 5 bases unmatched.

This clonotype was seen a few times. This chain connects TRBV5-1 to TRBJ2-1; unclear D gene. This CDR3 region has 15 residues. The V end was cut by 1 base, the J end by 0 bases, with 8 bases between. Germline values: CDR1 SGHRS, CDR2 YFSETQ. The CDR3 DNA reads TGCGCCAGCAGCTTGCTCGGACCCTCCTACAATGAGCAGTTCTTC. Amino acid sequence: CASSLLGPSYNEQFF.

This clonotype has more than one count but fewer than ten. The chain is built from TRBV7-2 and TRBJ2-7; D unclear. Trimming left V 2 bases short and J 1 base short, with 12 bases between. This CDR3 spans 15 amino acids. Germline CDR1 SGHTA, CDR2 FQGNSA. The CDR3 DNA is TGTGCCAGCAGCTTAAGTCCCCGAGAATCCTACGAGCAGTACTTC. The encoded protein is CASSLSPRESYEQYF.

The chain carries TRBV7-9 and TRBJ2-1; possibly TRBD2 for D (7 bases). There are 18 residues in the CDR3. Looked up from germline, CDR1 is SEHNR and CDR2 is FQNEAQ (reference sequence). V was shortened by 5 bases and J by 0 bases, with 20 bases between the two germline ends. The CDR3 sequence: CASSTSRRGLPSYNEQFF. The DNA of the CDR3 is TGTGCCAGCAGCACCAGTAGGCGGGGGCTCCCCTCCTACAATGAGCAGTTCTTC.

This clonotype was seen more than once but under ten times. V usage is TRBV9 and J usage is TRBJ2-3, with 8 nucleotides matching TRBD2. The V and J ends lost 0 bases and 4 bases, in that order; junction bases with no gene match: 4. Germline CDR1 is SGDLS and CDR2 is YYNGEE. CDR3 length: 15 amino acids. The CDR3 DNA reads TGTGCCAGCAGCGTAGGCGGGGGGAAGGCAGATACGCAGTATTTT. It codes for CASSVGGGKADTQYF.

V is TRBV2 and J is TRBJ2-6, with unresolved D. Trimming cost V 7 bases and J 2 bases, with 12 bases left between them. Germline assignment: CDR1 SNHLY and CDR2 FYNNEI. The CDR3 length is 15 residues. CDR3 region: CASNLVRAGANVLTF. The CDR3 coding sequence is TGTGCCAGCAATTTGGTTCGCGCTGGGGCCAACGTCCTGACTTTC.

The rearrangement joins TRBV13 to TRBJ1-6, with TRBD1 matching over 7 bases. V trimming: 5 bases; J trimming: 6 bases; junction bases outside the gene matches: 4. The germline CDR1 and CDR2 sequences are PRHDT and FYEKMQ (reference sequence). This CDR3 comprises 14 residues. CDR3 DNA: TGTGCCAGCAGCGGGCGGGACAGTAATTCACCCCTCCACTTT. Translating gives CASSGRDSNSPLHF.

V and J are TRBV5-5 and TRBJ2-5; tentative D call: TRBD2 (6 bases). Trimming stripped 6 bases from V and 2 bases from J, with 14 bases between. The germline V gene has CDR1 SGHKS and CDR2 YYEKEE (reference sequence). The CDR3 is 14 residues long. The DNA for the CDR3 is TGTGCCAGCAACTTTTGGGGGGTTCAAGAGACCCAGTACTTC. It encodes CASNFWGVQETQYF.